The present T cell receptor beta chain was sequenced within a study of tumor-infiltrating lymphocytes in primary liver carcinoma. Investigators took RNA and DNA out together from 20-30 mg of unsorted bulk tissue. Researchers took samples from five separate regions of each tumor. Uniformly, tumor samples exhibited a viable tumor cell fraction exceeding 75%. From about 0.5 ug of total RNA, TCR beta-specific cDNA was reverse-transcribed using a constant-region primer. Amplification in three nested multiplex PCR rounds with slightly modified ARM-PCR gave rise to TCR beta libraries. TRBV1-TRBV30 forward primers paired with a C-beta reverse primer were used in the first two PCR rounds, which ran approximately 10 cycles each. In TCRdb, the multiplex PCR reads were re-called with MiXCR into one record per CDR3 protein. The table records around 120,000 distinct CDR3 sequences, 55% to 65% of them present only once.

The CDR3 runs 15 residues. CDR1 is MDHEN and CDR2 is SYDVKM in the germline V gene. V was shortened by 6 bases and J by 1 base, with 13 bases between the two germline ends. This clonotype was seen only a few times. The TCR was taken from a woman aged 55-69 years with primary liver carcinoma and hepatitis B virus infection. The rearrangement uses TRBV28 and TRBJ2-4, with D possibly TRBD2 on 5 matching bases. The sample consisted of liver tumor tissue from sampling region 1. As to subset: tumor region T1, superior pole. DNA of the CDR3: TGTGCCAGCAGACTAGACGACGAGGCCAAAAACATTCAGTACTTC. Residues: CASRLDDEAKNIQYF. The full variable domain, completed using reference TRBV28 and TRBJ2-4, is DVKVTQSSRYLVKRTGEKVFLECVQDMDHENMFWYRQDPGLGLRLIYFSYDVKMKEKGDIPEGYSVSREKKERFSLILESASTNQTSMYLCASRLDDEAKNIQYFGAGTRLSVL.